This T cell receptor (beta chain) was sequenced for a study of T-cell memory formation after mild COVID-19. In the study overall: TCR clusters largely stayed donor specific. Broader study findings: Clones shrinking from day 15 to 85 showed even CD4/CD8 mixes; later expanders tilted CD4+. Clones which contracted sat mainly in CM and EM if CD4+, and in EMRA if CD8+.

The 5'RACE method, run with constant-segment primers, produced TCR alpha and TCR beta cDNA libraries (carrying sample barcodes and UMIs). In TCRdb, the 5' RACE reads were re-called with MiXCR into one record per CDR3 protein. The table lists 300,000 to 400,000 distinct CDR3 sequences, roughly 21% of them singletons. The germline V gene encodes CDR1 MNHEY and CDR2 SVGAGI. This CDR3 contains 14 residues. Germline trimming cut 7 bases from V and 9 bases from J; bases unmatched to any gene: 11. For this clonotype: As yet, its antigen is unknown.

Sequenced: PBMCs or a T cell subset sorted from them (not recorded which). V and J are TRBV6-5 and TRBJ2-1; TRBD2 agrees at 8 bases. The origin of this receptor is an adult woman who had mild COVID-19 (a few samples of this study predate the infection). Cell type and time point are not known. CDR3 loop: CASTDAGTRSEQFF. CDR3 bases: TGTGCCAGCACTGACGCCGGGACTAGAAGTGAGCAGTTCTTC.